Each of the 25 T cell receptor beta chains below was sequenced from the same sample in a study of OX40 agonist ivuxolimab in advanced cancers. Repertoires were generated with immunoSEQ multiplex PCR, while TCRdb's copy carries only in-frame clones and drops some. The table has roughly 34,000 clones, around 80% seen once; the top ten hold around 9.9%. The material sequenced was CD4+ or CD8+ T cells sorted from blood, taken in a trial of the OX40 agonist ivuxolimab. All receptors come from an adult with an advanced solid tumor such as melanoma, head and neck, liver or kidney cancer.

This chain joins TRBV7-9 and TRBJ1-5; no definite D call. The CDR3 has 12 amino acids. From germline, CDR1 is SEHNR and CDR2 FQNEAQ (reference sequence). Trimming removed 6 bases at V and 4 bases at J, with 7 bases between. The CDR3 bases are TGTGCCAGCAGGGACGGTAATCAGCCCCAGCATTTT. Translation gives CASRDGNQPQHF. Filled out from reference TRBV7-9 and TRBJ1-5, the complete variable domain reads DTGVSQNPRHKITKRGQNVTFRCDPISEHNRLYWYRQTLGQGPEFLTYFQNEAQLEKSRLLSDRFSAERPKGSFSTLEIQRTEQGDSAMYLCASRDGNQPQHFGDGTRLSIL.

The J gene is TRBJ2-7, the V gene TRBV10-1, with D possibly being TRBD1 (5 bases). The CDR3 length is 14 residues. Trimming left V 5 bases short and J 3 bases short, with 14 bases between. Per germline, CDR1 WNHNN and CDR2 SYGVQD (reference sequence). The DNA for the CDR3 is TGCGCCAGCAGTCCTCAGACAGCAAACTACGAGCAGTACTTC. Protein product: CASSPQTANYEQYF.

V is TRBV5-1 and J is TRBJ2-5; D tentatively fits TRBD1 or TRBD2 (5 bases each). V lost 0 bases and J lost 5, with 17 bases in between. The CDR3 consists of 16 residues. The germline V gene encodes CDR1 SGHRS and CDR2 YFSETQ. CDR3 residues: CASSLGSVWGLETQYF. The CDR3 DNA reads TGCGCCAGCAGCTTGGGTAGCGTTTGGGGCCTGGAGACCCAGTACTTC.

The chain joins TRBV9 to TRBJ1-3, with D perhaps TRBD1 (5 bases). Germline V gives CDR1 SGDLS, CDR2 YYNGEE. CDR3 length equals 18 residues. V shed 5 bases and J shed 0 bases, with 21 bases lying between them. The CDR3 DNA is TGTGCCAGCAGTGGCAATCGGGGACGGAACAACTCTGGAAACACCATATATTTT. Its protein product is CASSGNRGRNNSGNTIYF.

The CDR3 sequence: CASSEEAGGGTEAFF. CDR3 DNA sequence: TGTGCCAGCAGTGAAGAGGCAGGGGGAGGGACTGAAGCTTTCTTT. The rearrangement joins TRBV2 to TRBJ1-1, with 7 bases fitting TRBD1. Germline CDR1 is SNHLY and CDR2 is FYNNEI. CDR3 length: 15 amino acids. V trimming: 1 base; J trimming: 5 bases; junction bases outside the gene matches: 7.

This clone was found a few times. This chain links TRBV29-1 with TRBJ2-7; 9 nucleotides align to TRBD1. The V gene's germline CDR1 is SQVTM and CDR2 ANQGSEA. This CDR3 spans 13 amino acids. V shed 7 bases and J 2 bases; nucleotides not matched to a gene: 6. CDR3 in DNA: TGCAGCGCCGGGACAGGGATTCCCTACGAGCAGTACTTC. It codes for CSAGTGIPYEQYF.

This chain joins TRBV10-3 and TRBJ2-2; D is unresolved. CDR1 and CDR2 (germline): ENHRY, SYGVKD. Trimming removed 8 bases at V and 4 bases at J, with 14 bases between. This CDR3 region has 14 residues. The chain's CDR3 is CAIPAGSGTGELFF. CDR3 nucleotides: TGTGCCATCCCGGCTGGGTCCGGCACCGGGGAGCTGTTTTTT.

The gene calls are TRBV13 and TRBJ2-5; no definite D call. This CDR3 region has 13 residues. Per the germline V gene, CDR1 is PRHDT and CDR2 is FYEKMQ (reference sequence). V was shortened by 1 base and J by 4 bases, with 7 bases between the two germline ends. CDR3 DNA sequence: TGTGCCAGCAGCTTAGAGTATTTAGAGACCCAGTACTTC. Protein sequence: CASSLEYLETQYF. Together with reference TRBV13 and TRBJ2-5, the CDR3 gives the full variable domain: AAGVIQSPRHLIKEKRETATLKCYPIPRHDTVYWYQQGPGQDPQFLISFYEKMQSDKGSIPDRFSAQQFSDYHSELNMSSLELGDSALYFCASSLEYLETQYFGPGTRLLVL.

V usage is TRBV28 and J usage is TRBJ1-1; D uncertain. V was pared by 2 bases and J by 9 bases, with 7 bases between. The germline V gene encodes CDR1 MDHEN and CDR2 SYDVKM. The CDR3 sequence is 11 residues long. The CDR3 DNA is TGTGCCAGCAGTTTAGGACTGCAAGCTTTCTTT. Amino acids: CASSLGLQAFF. The full variable domain, in which reference TRBV28 and TRBJ1-1 provide the parts outside the CDR3, is DVKVTQSSRYLVKRTGEKVFLECVQDMDHENMFWYRQDPGLGLRLIYFSYDVKMKEKGDIPEGYSVSREKKERFSLILESASTNQTSMYLCASSLGLQAFFGQGTRLTVV.

This chain uses TRBV30 with TRBJ1-2; a possible D gene is TRBD1 (5 bases). This CDR3 is built from 14 residues. V lost 3 bases and J 1 base, leaving 12 bases between the germline ends. Germline CDR1 GTSNPN, CDR2 SVGIG (reference sequence). The CDR3 nucleotides read TGTGCCTGGAGCCTGGACACCTTTAACTATGGCTACACCTTC. As protein: CAWSLDTFNYGYTF. Supplemented by reference TRBV30 and TRBJ1-2, the full variable domain reads SQTIHQWPATLVQPVGSPLSLECTVEGTSNPNLYWYRQAAGRGLQLLFYSVGIGQISSEVPQNLSASRPQDRQFILSSKKLLLSDSGFYLCAWSLDTFNYGYTFGSGTRLTVV.

The rearrangement joins TRBV29-1 to TRBJ2-7; 9 nucleotides match TRBD1. The CDR3 sequence is 14 residues long. Losses at the gene ends were 6 bases for V and 3 bases for J; bases not matched to a gene: 9. Germline lookup yields CDR1 SQVTM and CDR2 ANQGSEA. CDR3 sequence reads: CSVLGGQGSYEQYF. CDR3 nucleotide sequence: TGCAGCGTCCTCGGTGGACAGGGGAGCTACGAGCAGTACTTC.

V gene TRBV19 combines with J gene TRBJ2-7; the match to TRBD1 covers 10 bases. Unmatched junction bases numbered 17, after V lost 3 bases and J lost 3 bases. The CDR3 has 19 amino acids. Germline V CDR1 and CDR2: LNHDA, SQIVND (reference sequence). The CDR3 nucleotides are TGTGCCAGTAGTATCGACTCTCCCGGGACAGGGGTTCTCAGCTACGAGCAGTACTTC. It specifies CASSIDSPGTGVLSYEQYF.

The gene calls are TRBV30 and TRBJ1-4; D is unresolved. V was cut by 0 bases and J by 4 bases, with 6 bases left in between. Looked up from germline, CDR1 is GTSNPN and CDR2 is SVGIG (reference sequence). The CDR3 consists of 13 residues. The CDR3 is CAWSVGLNEKLFF. The DNA of the CDR3 is TGTGCCTGGAGTGTAGGCCTTAATGAAAAACTGTTTTTT. The variable domain in full, completed from reference TRBV30 and TRBJ1-4, reads SQTIHQWPATLVQPVGSPLSLECTVEGTSNPNLYWYRQAAGRGLQLLFYSVGIGQISSEVPQNLSASRPQDRQFILSSKKLLLSDSGFYLCAWSVGLNEKLFFGSGTQLSVL.

V is TRBV2 and J is TRBJ2-7; 8 bases are shared with TRBD2. Germline CDR1 SNHLY, CDR2 FYNNEI. V lost 6 bases to trimming and J lost 2 bases; unmatched junction nucleotides: 9. The CDR3 totals 15 residues. DNA of the CDR3: TGTGCCAGCAGCCCCCAAGCGGGGGTAGCCTACGAGCAGTACTTC. Protein product: CASSPQAGVAYEQYF.

The chain couples TRBV5-6 to TRBJ1-3; a weak D match, TRBD1 (5 bases). This CDR3 comprises 16 residues. The germline V and J ends were trimmed by 4 bases and 0 bases, with 14 bases remaining between them. The germline gives CDR1 SGHDT, CDR2 YYEEEE. CDR3 region: CASSRRGMRSGNTIYF. For the CDR3, the DNA is TGTGCCAGCAGCCGAAGGGGAATGCGCTCTGGAAACACCATATATTTT.

This clone is labeled as medium-sized. V gene TRBV11-2 combines with J gene TRBJ1-1; 7 bases are shared with TRBD1. Germline CDR1 is SGHAT and CDR2 is FQNNGV. This CDR3 spans 16 amino acids. J gave up 5 bases and V 1 base, and 10 bases lay outside the gene matches. The CDR3 nucleotides are TGTGCCAGCAGCTTAGTGTGGGGACAGAGGCGGACTGAAGCTTTCTTT. This translates into CASSLVWGQRRTEAFF.

The rearrangement uses TRBV10-2 and TRBJ2-5, with TRBD2 identical over 9 bases. Losses at the gene ends were 8 bases for V and 6 bases for J; bases not matched to a gene: 10. The CDR3 spans 14 residues. CDR1 is WSHSY, CDR2 SAAADI, per germline. Written as DNA, the CDR3 is TGCGCCAGCGCCAAAGTAGCGGGGGTCCAGACCCAGTACTTC. Translation gives CASAKVAGVQTQYF.

By frequency in the sample, this clone is medium-sized. The chain recombines TRBV2 with TRBJ2-2; 7 bases line up with TRBD1. V dropped 1 base and J dropped 3; count of bases not matched to a gene: 2. This CDR3 is built from 15 residues. The V gene's germline CDR1 is SNHLY and CDR2 FYNNEI. Written as DNA, the CDR3 is TGTGCCAGCAGTGAAGACAGGGGATACACCGGGGAGCTGTTTTTT. Translated, it gives CASSEDRGYTGELFF.

The V and J genes are TRBV5-5 and TRBJ2-4; D gene ambiguous. This CDR3 is 15 amino acids long. The V and J ends lost 4 bases and 0 bases respectively, with 11 bases between them. Germline loops: CDR1 SGHKS, CDR2 YYEKEE (reference sequence). The CDR3 sequence is CASSPSELAKNIQYF. The CDR3 DNA reads as TGTGCCAGCAGCCCCTCGGAGCTAGCCAAAAACATTCAGTACTTC.

The chain is built from TRBV27 and TRBJ1-2, with unresolved D. Trimming took off 3 bases at V and 2 bases at J, with 7 bases between the two ends. CDR1 is MNHEY, CDR2 SMNVEV, per germline (reference sequence). The CDR3 length is 13 residues. The CDR3 DNA follows: TGTGCCAGCAGTTTCAGCCTAAACTATGGCTACACCTTC. Translation gives CASSFSLNYGYTF.

The chain combines TRBV19 with TRBJ1-2; D not resolved. Germline loops: CDR1 LNHDA, CDR2 SQIVND (reference sequence). There are 15 residues in the CDR3. The germline V and J ends were trimmed by 3 bases and 0 bases, with 11 bases remaining between them. The CDR3 loop is CASSIQMKANYGYTF. CDR3 DNA sequence: TGTGCCAGTAGTATCCAGATGAAAGCTAACTATGGCTACACCTTC.

This chain uses TRBV11-2 with TRBJ2-1; tentatively, D is TRBD1 (6 bases). This CDR3 is built from 14 residues. V was shortened by 2 bases and J by 6 bases, with 11 bases between the two germline ends. Germline assignment: CDR1 SGHAT and CDR2 FQNNGV. CDR3 DNA: TGTGCCAGCAGCTTATTAGGCAGGGGCAATGAGCAGTTCTTC. As protein: CASSLLGRGNEQFF. Full variable domain (remainder filled in from reference TRBV11-2 and TRBJ2-1): EAGVAQSPRYKIIEKRQSVAFWCNPISGHATLYWYQQILGQGPKLLIQFQNNGVVDDSQLPKDRFSAERLKGVDSTLKIQPAKLEDSAVYLCASSLLGRGNEQFFGPGTRLTVL.

This clone showed up just a few times. CDR3: CASSENRGYGYTF. CDR3 in DNA: TGCGCCAGCAGTGAAAACAGGGGGTATGGCTACACCTTC. This chain links TRBV10-1 with TRBJ1-2; 8 nucleotides match TRBD1. The CDR3 loop spans 13 amino acids. V trimming: 3 bases; J trimming: 5 bases; junction bases outside the gene matches: 2. Per germline, CDR1 WNHNN and CDR2 SYGVQD (reference sequence).

V gene TRBV19 combines with J gene TRBJ1-3; D gene uncertain. Trimming shortened V by 2 bases and J by 2 bases, and 7 bases separated the two germline ends. The CDR3 is made up of 14 amino acids. Germline CDR1 and CDR2: LNHDA and SQIVND (reference sequence). CDR3 region: CASSINSAGNTIYF. In DNA, the CDR3 is TGTGCCAGTAGTATAAACAGCGCTGGAAACACCATATATTTT.

This chain joins TRBV18 and TRBJ2-2; a possible D gene is TRBD2 (5 bases). Germline CDR1 and CDR2: KGHSH and LQKENI. Deletions cut 5 bases from V and 6 bases from J, with 19 bases between. The CDR3 is 16 amino acids. The CDR3 reads CASSSAASLVAGELFF. The CDR3 coding sequence is TGTGCCAGCTCATCGGCGGCTAGCCTCGTCGCCGGGGAGCTGTTTTTT.